This entry features one T cell receptor (beta chain) sequence. Germline-derived CDR1 and CDR2 are SGHDT and YYEEEE. This CDR3 is built from 13 residues. Losses at the gene ends were 6 bases for V and 8 bases for J; bases not matched to a gene: 7. The record originates from a study of control samples from healthy donors and cancer patients. TCRdb's copy holds only in-frame clones and misses some; the assay was immunoSEQ multiplex PCR. Of about 140,000 clones detected, roughly nine tenths appear once; the ten largest clones hold 8.7%. Input material: blood. This chain connects TRBV5-6 to TRBJ1-5, with 8 positions matching TRBD1. This clonotype originated in a woman between 25 and 40 years old in good health. The CDR3 bases are TGTGCCAGCACTAGGACAGGGACGGAGCCCCAGCATTTT. This codes for CASTRTGTEPQHF.